This T cell receptor (beta chain) was retrieved from a study of T cell changes during pregnancy in multiple sclerosis. TCRdb's table, derived via immunoSEQ multiplex PCR, lists solely in-frame clones and lacks some. The sample consists of some 93,000 clones, roughly 92% of them appearing once. V was cut by 2 bases and J by 5 bases, with 12 bases left in between. The CDR3 is 14 amino acids. Germline assignment: CDR1 MNHEY and CDR2 SVGAGI. The material was peripheral blood, obtained after pregnancy. V and J are TRBV6-5 and TRBJ2-5, with D possibly TRBD1 on 5 matching bases. The receptor's source is a female donor with multiple sclerosis, enrolled in a pregnancy study. The CDR3 coding sequence is TGTGCCAGCAGTTACAGTCAGGGCAGCGAGACCCAGTACTTC. Amino acid sequence: CASSYSQGSETQYF.